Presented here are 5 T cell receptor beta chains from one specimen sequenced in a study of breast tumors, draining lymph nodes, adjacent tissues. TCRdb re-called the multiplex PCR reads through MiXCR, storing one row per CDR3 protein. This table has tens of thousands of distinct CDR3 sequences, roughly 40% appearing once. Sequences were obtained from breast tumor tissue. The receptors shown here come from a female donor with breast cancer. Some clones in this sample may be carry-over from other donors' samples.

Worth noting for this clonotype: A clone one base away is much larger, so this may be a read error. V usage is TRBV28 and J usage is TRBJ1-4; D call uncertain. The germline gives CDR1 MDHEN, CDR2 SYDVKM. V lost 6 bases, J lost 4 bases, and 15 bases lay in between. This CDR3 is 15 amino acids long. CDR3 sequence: CASRLSGSLNEKLFF. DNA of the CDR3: TGTGCCAGCAGGTTGTCGGGATCCCTTAATGAAAAACTGTTTTTT.

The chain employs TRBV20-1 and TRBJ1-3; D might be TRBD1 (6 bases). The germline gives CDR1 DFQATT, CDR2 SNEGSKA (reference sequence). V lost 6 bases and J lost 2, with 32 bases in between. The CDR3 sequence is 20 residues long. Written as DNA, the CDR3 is TGCAGTGCCAGAAGCTCCCTATCGAGGGGGATGTTTCGAACTGGAAACACCATATATTTT. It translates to CSARSSLSRGMFRTGNTIYF.

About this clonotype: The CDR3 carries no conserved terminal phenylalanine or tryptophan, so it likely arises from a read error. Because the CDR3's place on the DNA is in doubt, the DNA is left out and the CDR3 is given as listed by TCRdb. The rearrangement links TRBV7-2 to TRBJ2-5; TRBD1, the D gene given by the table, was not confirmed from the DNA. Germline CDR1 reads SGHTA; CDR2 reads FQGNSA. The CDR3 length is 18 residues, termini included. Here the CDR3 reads CASSLAAGTGGYGHTFGS.

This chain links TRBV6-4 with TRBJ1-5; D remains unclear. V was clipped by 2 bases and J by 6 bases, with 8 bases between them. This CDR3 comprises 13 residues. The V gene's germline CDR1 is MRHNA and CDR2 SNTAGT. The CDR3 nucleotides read TGTGCCAGCAGTGACGAGGACGGTCAGCCCCAGCATTTT. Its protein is CASSDEDGQPQHF.

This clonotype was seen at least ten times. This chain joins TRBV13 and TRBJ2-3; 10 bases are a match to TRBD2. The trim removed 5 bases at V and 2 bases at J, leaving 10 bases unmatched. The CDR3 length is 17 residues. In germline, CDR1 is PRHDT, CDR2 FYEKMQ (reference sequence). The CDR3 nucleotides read TGTGCCAGCAGCCCCCCTACTAGCGGGGATGACACAGATACGCAGTATTTT. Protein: CASSPPTSGDDTDTQYF.